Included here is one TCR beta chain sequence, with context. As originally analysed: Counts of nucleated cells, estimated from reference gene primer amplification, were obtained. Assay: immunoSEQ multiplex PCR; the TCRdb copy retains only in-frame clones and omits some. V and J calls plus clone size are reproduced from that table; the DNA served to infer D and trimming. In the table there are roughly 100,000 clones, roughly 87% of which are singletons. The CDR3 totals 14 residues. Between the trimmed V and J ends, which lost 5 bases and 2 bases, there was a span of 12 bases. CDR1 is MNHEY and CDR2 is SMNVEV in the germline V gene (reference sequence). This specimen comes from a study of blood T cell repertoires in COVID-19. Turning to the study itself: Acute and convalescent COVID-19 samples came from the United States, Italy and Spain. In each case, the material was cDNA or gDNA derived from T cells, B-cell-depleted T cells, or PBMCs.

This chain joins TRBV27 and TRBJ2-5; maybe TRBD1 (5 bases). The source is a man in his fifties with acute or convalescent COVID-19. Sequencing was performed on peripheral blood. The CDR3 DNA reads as TGTGCCAGCAGTCCCTGGGGCGCGCAAGAGACCCAGTACTTC. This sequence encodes CASSPWGAQETQYF.